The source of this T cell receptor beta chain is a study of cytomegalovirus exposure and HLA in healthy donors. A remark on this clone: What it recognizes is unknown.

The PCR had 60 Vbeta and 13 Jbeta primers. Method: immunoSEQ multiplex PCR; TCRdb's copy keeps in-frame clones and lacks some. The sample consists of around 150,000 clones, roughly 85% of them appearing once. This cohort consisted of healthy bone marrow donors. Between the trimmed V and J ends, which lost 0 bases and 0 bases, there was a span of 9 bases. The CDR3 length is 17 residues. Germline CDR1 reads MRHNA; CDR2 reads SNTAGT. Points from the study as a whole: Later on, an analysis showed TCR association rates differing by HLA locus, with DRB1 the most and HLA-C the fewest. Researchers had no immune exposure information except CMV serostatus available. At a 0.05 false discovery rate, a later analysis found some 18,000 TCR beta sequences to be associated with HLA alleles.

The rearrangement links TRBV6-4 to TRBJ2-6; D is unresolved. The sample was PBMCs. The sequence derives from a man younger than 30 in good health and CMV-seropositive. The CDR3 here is CASSDSSTASGANVLTF. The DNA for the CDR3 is TGTGCCAGCAGTGACTCGTCAACTGCCTCTGGGGCCAACGTCCTGACTTTC.